The clone carrying this T cell receptor (beta chain) occurred many times. Its antigen is still unknown. Germline V gene data show CDR1 as SGHVS and CDR2 as FQNEAQ. The CDR3 length is 18 residues. Trimming stripped 5 bases from V and 6 bases from J, with 25 bases between. This specimen belongs to a study of T cell repertoires in cytomegalovirus infection. General study results and limits: The study found HLA-C-restricted CMV-specific TCR beta clonotypes dominating the ex vivo response.

From the reads, TCRdb called clonotypes with MiXCR, one entry per CDR3 protein. The repertoire consists of almost 500,000 distinct CDR3 sequences, with around 11% occurring once and the leading ten covering 10%. This clonotype originated in a human donor in good health (CMV status not recorded). Some clones in this sample may be carry-over from other donors' samples. The sequenced sample consisted of PBMCs. The V and J genes are TRBV7-8 and TRBJ2-2, with a possible D match to TRBD1 (5 bases). CDR3 DNA sequence: TGTGCCAGCAGCCTATCGGTGTGGGGCTCCCCTGGTTCCGGGGAGCTGTTTTTT. Translated: CASSLSVWGSPGSGELFF. Full variable domain (outside the CDR3, taken from reference TRBV7-8 and TRBJ2-2): GAGVSQSPRYKVAKRGQDVALRCDPISGHVSLFWYQQALGQGPEFLTYFQNEAQLDKSGLPSDRFFAERPEGSVSTLKIQRTQQEDSAVYLCASSLSVWGSPGSGELFFGEGSRLTVL.